This T cell receptor beta chain was sequenced for a study of cytomegalovirus exposure and HLA in healthy donors. Study outcomes and limitations: The TCR clusters that emerged in the first cohort tended, a later analysis found, to co-occur in the roughly 120 validation repertoires.

The protocol was immunoSEQ multiplex PCR, while the TCRdb copy is restricted to in-frame clones and leaves out a portion. This table holds about 200,000 clones, roughly 88% found once. A note on this clone: Its cognate antigen is unknown.

The CDR3 consists of 18 residues. Germline V lookup: CDR1 LNHDA, CDR2 SQIVND (reference sequence). V was trimmed by 4 bases and J by 0 bases, leaving 19 bases between them. This rearrangement joins TRBV19 to TRBJ2-1; possible D gene TRBD2, 6 bases. Specimen: PBMCs. The TCR originated in a woman in her late teens or twenties in good health and CMV-seronegative. CDR3 DNA sequence: TGTGCCAGTAGTACCTCTCCTAGCGACCTTAGCTCCTACAATGAGCAGTTCTTC. It specifies CASSTSPSDLSSYNEQFF.